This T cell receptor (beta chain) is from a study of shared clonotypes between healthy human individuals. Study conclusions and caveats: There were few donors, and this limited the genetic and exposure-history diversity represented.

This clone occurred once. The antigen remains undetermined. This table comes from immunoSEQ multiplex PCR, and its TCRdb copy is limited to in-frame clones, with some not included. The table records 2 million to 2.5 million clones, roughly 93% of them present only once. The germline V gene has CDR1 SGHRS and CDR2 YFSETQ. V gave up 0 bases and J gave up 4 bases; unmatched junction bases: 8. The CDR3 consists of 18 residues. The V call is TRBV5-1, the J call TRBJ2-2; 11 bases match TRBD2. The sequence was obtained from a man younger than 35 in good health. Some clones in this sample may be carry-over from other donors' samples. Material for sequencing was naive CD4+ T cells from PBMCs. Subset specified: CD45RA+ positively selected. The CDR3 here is CASSLELAGAMGTGELFF. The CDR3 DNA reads TGCGCCAGCAGCTTGGAACTAGCGGGAGCCATGGGCACCGGGGAGCTGTTTTTT.